This TCR beta chain was obtained from a study of blood T cell repertoires in COVID-19. About the research overall: Collection of acute and convalescent COVID-19 samples took place in the United States, Italy and Spain. In each case, the material was cDNA or gDNA derived from T cells, B-cell-depleted T cells, or PBMCs.

This clone was detected only a few times. The authors' processing: Estimated nucleated cell counts came from reference gene primer amplification. Using immunoSEQ multiplex PCR, the repertoire was profiled, and TCRdb retains in-frame clones only, with some absent. V and J calls and clone size are those listed in that table; D and trimming were worked out from the DNA. This sample has around 250,000 clones; almost 85% occur once, and the top ten carry around 5.5%. The CDR3 extends over 14 amino acids. Trimming pared 5 bases from V and 3 bases from J, leaving 11 bases between. Germline V gives CDR1 SNHLY, CDR2 FYNNEI.

The sample consisted of peripheral blood. The rearrangement links TRBV2 to TRBJ2-1; maybe TRBD2 (6 bases). The sequence was obtained from a man aged 45 to 65 with active or convalescent COVID-19. The CDR3 DNA is TGTGCCAGCAGTACGGGACTGAGCTACAATGAGCAGTTCTTC. Its translation is CASSTGLSYNEQFF.